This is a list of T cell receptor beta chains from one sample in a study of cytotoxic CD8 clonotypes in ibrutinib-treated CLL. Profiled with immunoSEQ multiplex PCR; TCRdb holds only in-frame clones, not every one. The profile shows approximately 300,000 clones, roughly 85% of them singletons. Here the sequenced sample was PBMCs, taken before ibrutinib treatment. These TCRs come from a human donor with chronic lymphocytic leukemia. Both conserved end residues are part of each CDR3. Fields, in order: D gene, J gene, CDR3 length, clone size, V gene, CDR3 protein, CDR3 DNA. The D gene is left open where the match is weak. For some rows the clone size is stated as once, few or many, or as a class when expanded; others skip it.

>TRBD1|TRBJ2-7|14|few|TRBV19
CASNSKDRGYEQYF
TGTGCCAGTAATTCCAAGGACAGGGGCTACGAGCAGTACTTC
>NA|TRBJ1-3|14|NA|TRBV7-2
CASSSRSSGNTIYF
TGTGCCAGCAGCTCAAGATCCTCTGGAAACACCATATATTTT
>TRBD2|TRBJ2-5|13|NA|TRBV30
CAWSVLAGVDQYF
TGTGCCTGGAGTGTTCTAGCGGGAGTTGACCAGTACTTC
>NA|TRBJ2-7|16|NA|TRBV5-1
CASSRQPGTASYEQYF
TGCGCCAGCAGCCGACAGCCTGGGACCGCATCCTACGAGCAGTACTTC
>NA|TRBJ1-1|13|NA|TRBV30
CAWSLGVFTEAFF
TGTGCCTGGAGTCTGGGAGTATTCACTGAAGCTTTCTTT
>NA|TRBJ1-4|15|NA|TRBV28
CATTDSFATNEKLFF
TGTGCCACCACGGACAGTTTTGCAACTAATGAAAAACTGTTTTTT
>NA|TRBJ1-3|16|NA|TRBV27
CASRDSDLGAGNTIYF
TGTGCCAGCAGAGACTCGGACCTGGGTGCTGGAAACACCATATATTTT
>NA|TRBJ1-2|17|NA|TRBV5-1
CASSMIPGHGLVDGYTF
TGCGCCAGCAGCATGATACCGGGACATGGTCTAGTCGATGGCTACACCTTC
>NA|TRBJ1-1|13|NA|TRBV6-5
CASSLDRGTEAFF
TGTGCCAGCAGCCTAGATCGGGGGACTGAAGCTTTCTTT
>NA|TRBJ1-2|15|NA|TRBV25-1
CASRPFGSQNYGYTF
TGTGCCAGCAGGCCTTTTGGCAGCCAGAACTATGGCTACACCTTC
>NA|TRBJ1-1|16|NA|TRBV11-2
CASSFGLQSTRTEAFF
TGTGCCAGCAGCTTCGGTTTACAGTCCACGAGGACTGAAGCTTTCTTT
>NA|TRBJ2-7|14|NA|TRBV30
CAWSVRRERNEQYF
TGTGCCTGGAGTGTACGCAGGGAAAGGAACGAGCAGTACTTC
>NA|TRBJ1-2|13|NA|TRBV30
CAWSVSSNYGYTF
TGTGCCTGGAGTGTAAGTTCGAACTATGGCTACACCTTC
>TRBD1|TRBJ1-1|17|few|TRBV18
CASSPRNRGTGGTEAFF
TGTGCCAGCTCACCACGGAACAGGGGAACGGGGGGGACTGAAGCTTTCTTT
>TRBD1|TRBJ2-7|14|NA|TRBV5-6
CASSAGTGLYEQYF
TGTGCCAGCAGCGCCGGGACAGGATTATACGAGCAGTACTTC
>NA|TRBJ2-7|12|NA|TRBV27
CASTSDAYEQYF
TGTGCCAGCACTAGCGACGCCTACGAGCAGTACTTC
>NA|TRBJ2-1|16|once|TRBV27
CASSFLAVGFNNEQFF
TGTGCCAGCAGTTTCTTAGCGGTCGGATTTAACAATGAGCAGTTCTTC
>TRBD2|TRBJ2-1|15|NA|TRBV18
CASSPEASGNNEQFF
TGTGCCAGCTCACCCGAGGCTAGCGGAAACAATGAGCAGTTCTTC
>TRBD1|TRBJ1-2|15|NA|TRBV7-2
CASSPGGRRLIGYTF
TGTGCCAGCAGCCCAGGGGGGAGACGGCTTATCGGCTACACCTTC
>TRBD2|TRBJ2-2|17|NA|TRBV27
CASSPQRTSDITGELFF
TGTGCCAGCAGTCCTCAGCGGACTAGCGACATAACCGGGGAGCTGTTTTTT
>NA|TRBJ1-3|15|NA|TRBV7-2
CASSPGGGAGNTIYF
TGTGCCAGCAGCCCAGGTGGGGGCGCTGGAAACACCATATATTTT
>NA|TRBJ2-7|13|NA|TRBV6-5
CASVGYGSNEQYF
TGTGCCAGCGTTGGGTACGGGAGTAACGAGCAGTACTTC
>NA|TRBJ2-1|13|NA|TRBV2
CASSVRADNEQFF
TGTGCCAGCAGTGTGCGAGCGGACAATGAGCAGTTCTTC
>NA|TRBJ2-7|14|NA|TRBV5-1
CASSFERDSYEQYF
TGCGCCAGCAGCTTTGAACGGGACTCCTACGAGCAGTACTTC
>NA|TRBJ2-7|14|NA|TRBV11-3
CASSLARRAHEQYF
TGTGCCAGCAGCTTAGCCCGGCGGGCTCACGAGCAGTACTTC
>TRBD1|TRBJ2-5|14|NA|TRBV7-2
CASSLGTGLETQYF
TGTGCCAGCAGCTTAGGGACAGGGCTAGAGACCCAGTACTTC
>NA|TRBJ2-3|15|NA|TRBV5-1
CASSLVPSGTDTQYF
TGCGCCAGCAGCTTGGTCCCTAGCGGCACAGATACGCAGTATTTT
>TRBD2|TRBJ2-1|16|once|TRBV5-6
CASSLTSGIMANEQFF
TGTGCCAGCAGCTTGACTAGCGGGATTATGGCCAATGAGCAGTTCTTC
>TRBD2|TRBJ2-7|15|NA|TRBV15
CATSSQAGVSYEQYF
TGTGCCACCAGCAGTCAAGCGGGAGTCTCCTACGAGCAGTACTTC
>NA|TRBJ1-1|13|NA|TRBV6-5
CASIGQGSTEAFF
TGTGCCAGCATTGGTCAGGGGAGCACTGAAGCTTTCTTT
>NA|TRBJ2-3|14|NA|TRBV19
CASSILGSTDTQYF
TGTGCCAGTAGTATCCTTGGGAGCACAGATACGCAGTATTTT
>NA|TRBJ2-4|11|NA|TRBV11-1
CASSRKNIQYF
TGTGCCAGCAGCAGGAAAAACATTCAGTACTTC
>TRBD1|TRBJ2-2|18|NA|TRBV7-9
CASSFPRWGQGVPGELFF
TGTGCCAGCAGCTTCCCTCGGTGGGGACAGGGTGTACCCGGGGAGCTGTTTTTT
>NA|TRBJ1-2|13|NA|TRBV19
CASSTGLGYGYTF
TGTGCCAGTAGTACGGGGTTGGGCTATGGCTACACCTTC
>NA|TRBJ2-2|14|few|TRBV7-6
CASSRELNPGELFF
TGTGCCAGCAGCCGGGAGCTAAACCCCGGGGAGCTGTTTTTT
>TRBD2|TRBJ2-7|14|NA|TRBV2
CASMLAGGPSEQYF
TGTGCCAGCATGTTAGCGGGAGGGCCGAGCGAGCAGTACTTC
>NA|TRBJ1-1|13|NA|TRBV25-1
CASSWGRNTEAFF
TGTGCCAGCAGTTGGGGTAGGAACACTGAAGCTTTCTTT
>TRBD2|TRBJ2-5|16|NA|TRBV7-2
CASSLEAREGLETQYF
TGTGCCAGCAGCTTAGAGGCGCGGGAGGGCCTTGAGACCCAGTACTTC
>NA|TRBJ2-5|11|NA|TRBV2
CASSAQGTQYF
TGTGCCAGCAGTGCCCAGGGGACCCAGTACTTC
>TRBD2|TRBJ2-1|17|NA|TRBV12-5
CASGSTKLAGTYNEQFF
TGTGCTAGTGGTTCCACGAAACTAGCGGGTACCTACAATGAGCAGTTCTTC
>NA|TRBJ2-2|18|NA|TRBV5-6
CASSLYGRTQTNTGELFF
TGTGCCAGCAGCTTATACGGACGTACACAAACGAACACCGGGGAGCTGTTTTTT
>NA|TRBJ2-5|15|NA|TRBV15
CATSRDTGPEETQYF
TGTGCCACCAGCAGAGATACGGGACCCGAAGAGACCCAGTACTTC
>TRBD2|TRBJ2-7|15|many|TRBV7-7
CASSLGTSGTYEQYF
TGTGCTAGCAGCCTAGGGACTAGCGGGACGTACGAGCAGTACTTC
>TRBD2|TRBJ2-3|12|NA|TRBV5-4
CASSPSSGSLDF
TGTGCCAGCAGTCCATCCAGCGGGAGTTTGGATTTT
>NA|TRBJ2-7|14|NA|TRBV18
CASSPGSRWDEQYF
TGTGCCAGCTCACCTGGCAGTAGGTGGGATGAGCAGTACTTC
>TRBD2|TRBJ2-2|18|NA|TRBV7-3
CASSSKIAGASNTGELFF
TGTGCCAGCAGCTCAAAAATAGCGGGAGCGTCGAACACCGGGGAGCTGTTTTTT
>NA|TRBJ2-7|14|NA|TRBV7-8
CASSLARGQGEQYF
TGTGCCAGCAGCTTAGCGCGTGGGCAGGGCGAGCAGTACTTC
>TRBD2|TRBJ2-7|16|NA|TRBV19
CASSIHSAGVGYEQYF
TGTGCCAGTAGTATCCACTCAGCGGGAGTTGGCTACGAGCAGTACTTC
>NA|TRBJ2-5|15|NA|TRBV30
CAWRAVGGILETQYF
TGTGCCTGGAGGGCCGTTGGGGGGATTCTGGAGACCCAGTACTTC
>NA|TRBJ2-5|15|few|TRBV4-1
CASSQVPASQETQYF
TGCGCCAGCAGCCAAGTCCCAGCGTCCCAAGAGACCCAGTACTTC
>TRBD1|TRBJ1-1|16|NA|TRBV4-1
CASSQDQVGSRGQAFF
TGCGCCAGCAGCCAAGATCAGGTTGGGTCCAGGGGGCAAGCTTTCTTT